This T cell receptor (beta chain) was captured by sequencing in a study of cytotoxic CD8 clonotypes in ibrutinib-treated CLL. Study information: A median around 12 months of treatment, range 6 to 36, preceded the collection of response samples.

Repertoires were generated with immunoSEQ multiplex PCR, while TCRdb's copy carries only in-frame clones and drops some. The sample yields approximately 200,000 clones, around 72% seen once. Comments on this clone: Its antigen is currently unknown.

Study-wide findings and caveats: Public clonotypes proved infrequent, and on treatment they shrank or remained steady. Whereas clonality rose at ibrutinib response, it declined toward baseline at progression.

V lost 7 bases and J lost 0, with 13 bases in between. Germline V gene lookup returns CDR1 SGDLS and CDR2 YYNGEE. CDR3 length: 14 amino acids. The receptor's source is a human donor with chronic lymphocytic leukemia. This sequence joins TRBV9 and TRBJ1-2; no definite D call. Sequenced here: PBMCs, sampled after 24 months of ibrutinib treatment. In DNA form, the CDR3 reads TGTGCCAGCGGACCGACAAACCCTAACTATGGCTACACCTTC. Translated: CASGPTNPNYGYTF.